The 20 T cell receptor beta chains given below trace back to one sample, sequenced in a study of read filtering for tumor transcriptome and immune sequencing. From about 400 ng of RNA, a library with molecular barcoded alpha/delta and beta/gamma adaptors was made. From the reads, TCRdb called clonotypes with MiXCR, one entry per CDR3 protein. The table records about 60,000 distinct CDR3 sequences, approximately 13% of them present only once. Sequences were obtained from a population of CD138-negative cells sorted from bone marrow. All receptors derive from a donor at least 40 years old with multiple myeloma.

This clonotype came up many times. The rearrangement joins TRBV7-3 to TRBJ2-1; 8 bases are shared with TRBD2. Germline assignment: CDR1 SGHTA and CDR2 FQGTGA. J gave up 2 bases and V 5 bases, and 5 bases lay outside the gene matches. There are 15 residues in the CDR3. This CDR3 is CASSPTGGPYNEQFF. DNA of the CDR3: TGTGCCAGCAGCCCGACGGGAGGGCCCTACAATGAGCAGTTCTTC.

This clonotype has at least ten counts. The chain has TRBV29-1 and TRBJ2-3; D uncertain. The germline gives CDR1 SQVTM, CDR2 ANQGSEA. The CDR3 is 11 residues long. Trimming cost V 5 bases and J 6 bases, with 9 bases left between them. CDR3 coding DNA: TGCAGCGTTCGTAGAGCCGATACGCAGTATTTT. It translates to CSVRRADTQYF.

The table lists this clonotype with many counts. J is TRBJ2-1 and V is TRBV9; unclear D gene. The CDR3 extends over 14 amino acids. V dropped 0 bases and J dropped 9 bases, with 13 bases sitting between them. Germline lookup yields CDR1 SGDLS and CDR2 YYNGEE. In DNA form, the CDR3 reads TGTGCCAGCAGCGTAGGTCTAGACCTCAGTGAGCAGTTCTTC. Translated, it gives CASSVGLDLSEQFF.

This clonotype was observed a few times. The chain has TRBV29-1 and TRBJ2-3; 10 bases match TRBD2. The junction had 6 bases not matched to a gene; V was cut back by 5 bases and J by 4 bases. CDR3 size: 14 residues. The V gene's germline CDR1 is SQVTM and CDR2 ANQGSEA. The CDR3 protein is CSVISGRQADTQYF. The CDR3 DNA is TGCAGCGTTATTAGCGGGAGGCAAGCAGATACGCAGTATTTT.

CDR3: CASSLKQEPGSSYLNEQFF. The DNA of the CDR3 is TGCGCCAGCAGCCTTAAACAAGAGCCGGGATCCTCTTACCTCAATGAGCAGTTCTTC. The chain has TRBV4-1 and TRBJ2-1; perhaps TRBD2 as D (5 bases). CDR3 length: 19 residues. Trimming left V 4 bases short and J 6 bases short, with 28 bases between. Germline CDR1 and CDR2: MGHRA and YSYEKL.

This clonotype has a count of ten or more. CDR3 nucleotide sequence: TGTGCCACCAGTGATGCGACGGATGCCACAGATACGCAGTATTTT. Protein sequence: CATSDATDATDTQYF. The V call is TRBV24-1, the J call TRBJ2-3; no clear D gene. V was clipped by 3 bases and J by 2 bases, with 11 bases between them. The CDR3 runs 15 residues. Germline V gives CDR1 KGHDR, CDR2 SFDVKD.

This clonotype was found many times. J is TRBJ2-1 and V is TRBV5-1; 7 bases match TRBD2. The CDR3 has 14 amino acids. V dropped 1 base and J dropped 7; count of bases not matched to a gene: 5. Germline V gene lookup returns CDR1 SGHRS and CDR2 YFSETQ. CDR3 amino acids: CASSLSGLVNEQFF. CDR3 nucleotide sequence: TGCGCCAGCAGCTTGTCAGGACTAGTAAATGAGCAGTTCTTC.

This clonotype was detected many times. The CDR3 spells CASSNRGQRYNEQFF. The CDR3 DNA is TGTGCCAGCAGCAACCGGGGGCAGCGGTACAATGAGCAGTTCTTC. The chain employs TRBV6-5 and TRBJ2-1, with D perhaps TRBD1 or TRBD2 (6 bases each). This CDR3 is 15 amino acids long. CDR1 is MNHEY and CDR2 is SVGAGI in the germline V gene. With 6 bases removed from V and 4 bases from J, the gap between germline ends came to 16 bases.

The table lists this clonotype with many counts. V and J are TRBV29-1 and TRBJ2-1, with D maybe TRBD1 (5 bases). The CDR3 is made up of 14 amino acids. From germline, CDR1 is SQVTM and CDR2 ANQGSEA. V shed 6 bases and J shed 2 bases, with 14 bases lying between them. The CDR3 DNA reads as TGCAGCGTCTCGGGTGAGACAGCCTACAATGAGCAGTTCTTC. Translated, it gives CSVSGETAYNEQFF.

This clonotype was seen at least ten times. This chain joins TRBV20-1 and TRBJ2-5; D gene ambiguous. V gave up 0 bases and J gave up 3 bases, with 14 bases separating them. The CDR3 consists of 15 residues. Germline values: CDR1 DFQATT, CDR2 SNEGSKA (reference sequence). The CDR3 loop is CSARDIRRHEETQYF. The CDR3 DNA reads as TGCAGTGCTAGAGATATACGGCGGCATGAAGAGACCCAGTACTTC.

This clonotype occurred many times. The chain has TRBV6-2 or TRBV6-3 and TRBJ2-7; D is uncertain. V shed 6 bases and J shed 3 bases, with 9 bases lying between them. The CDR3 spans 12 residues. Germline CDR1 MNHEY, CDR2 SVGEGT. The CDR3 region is CASSQTDYEQYF. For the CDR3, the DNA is TGTGCCAGCAGCCAGACCGACTACGAGCAGTACTTC.

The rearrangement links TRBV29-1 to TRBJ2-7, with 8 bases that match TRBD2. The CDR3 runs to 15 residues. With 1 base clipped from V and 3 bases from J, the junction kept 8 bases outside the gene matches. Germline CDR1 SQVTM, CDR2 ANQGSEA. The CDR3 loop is CSVEVGAGVIYEQYF. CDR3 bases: TGCAGCGTTGAAGTAGGAGCGGGGGTTATCTACGAGCAGTACTTC.

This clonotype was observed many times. The CDR3 spells CSAWGRTSGRADTQYF. The CDR3 nucleotides read TGCAGTGCTTGGGGTAGGACTAGCGGGAGAGCAGATACGCAGTATTTT. The rearrangement uses TRBV20-1 and TRBJ2-3; 13 nucleotides agree with TRBD2. V lost 5 bases, J lost 4 bases, and 9 bases stayed unmatched. This CDR3 is built from 16 residues. Germline V gene sequence: CDR1 DFQATT, CDR2 SNEGSKA (reference sequence).

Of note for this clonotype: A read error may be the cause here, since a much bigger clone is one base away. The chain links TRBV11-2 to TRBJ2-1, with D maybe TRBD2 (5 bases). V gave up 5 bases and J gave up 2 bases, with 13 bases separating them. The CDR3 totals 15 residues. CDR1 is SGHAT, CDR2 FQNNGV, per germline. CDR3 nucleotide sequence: TGTGCCAGCAGCCTCGTTGGCGGGCCCTACAATGAGCAGTTCTTC. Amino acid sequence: CASSLVGGPYNEQFF.

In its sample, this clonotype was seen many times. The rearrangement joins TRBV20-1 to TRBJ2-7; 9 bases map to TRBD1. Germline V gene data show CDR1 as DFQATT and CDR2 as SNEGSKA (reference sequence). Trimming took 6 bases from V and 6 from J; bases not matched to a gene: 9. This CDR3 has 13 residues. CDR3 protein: CSAQRTGVIEQYF. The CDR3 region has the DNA TGCAGTGCCCAAAGGACAGGGGTTATCGAGCAGTACTTC.

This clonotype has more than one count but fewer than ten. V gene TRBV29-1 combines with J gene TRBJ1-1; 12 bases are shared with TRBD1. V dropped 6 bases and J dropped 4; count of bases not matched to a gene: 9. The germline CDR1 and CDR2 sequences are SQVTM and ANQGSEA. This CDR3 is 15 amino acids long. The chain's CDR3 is CSVRLRDRGPTEAFF. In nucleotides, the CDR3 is TGCAGCGTAAGGCTCCGGGACAGGGGGCCCACTGAAGCTTTCTTT.

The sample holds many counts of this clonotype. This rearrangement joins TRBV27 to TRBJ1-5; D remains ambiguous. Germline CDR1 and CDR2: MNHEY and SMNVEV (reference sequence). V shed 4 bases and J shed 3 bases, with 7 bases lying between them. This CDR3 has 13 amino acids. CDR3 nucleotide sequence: TGTGCCAGCAGTTCTGCCCTCAATCAGCCCCAGCATTTT. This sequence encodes CASSSALNQPQHF.

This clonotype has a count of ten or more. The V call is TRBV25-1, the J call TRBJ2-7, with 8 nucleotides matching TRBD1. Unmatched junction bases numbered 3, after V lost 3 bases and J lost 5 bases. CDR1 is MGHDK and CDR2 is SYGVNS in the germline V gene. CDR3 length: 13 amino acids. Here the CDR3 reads CASSDRGRNEQYF. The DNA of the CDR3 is TGTGCCAGCAGTGACAGGGGGCGAAACGAGCAGTACTTC.

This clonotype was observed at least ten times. Written as DNA, the CDR3 is TGTGCCAGCAGCCCCTACGGTCAGGACACCGGGGAGCTGTTTTTT. Translation gives CASSPYGQDTGELFF. The rearrangement links TRBV7-2 to TRBJ2-2; D gene uncertain. Per the germline V gene, CDR1 is SGHTA and CDR2 is FQGNSA. CDR3 size: 15 residues. Trimming removed 5 bases from V and 3 bases from J, with 13 bases in between.

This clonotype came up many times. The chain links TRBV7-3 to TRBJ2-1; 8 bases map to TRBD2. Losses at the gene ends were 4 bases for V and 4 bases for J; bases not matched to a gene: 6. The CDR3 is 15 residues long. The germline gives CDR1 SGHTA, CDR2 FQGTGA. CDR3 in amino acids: CASSSIAGPYNEQFF. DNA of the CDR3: TGTGCCAGCAGCTCCATAGCGGGACCATACAATGAGCAGTTCTTC.